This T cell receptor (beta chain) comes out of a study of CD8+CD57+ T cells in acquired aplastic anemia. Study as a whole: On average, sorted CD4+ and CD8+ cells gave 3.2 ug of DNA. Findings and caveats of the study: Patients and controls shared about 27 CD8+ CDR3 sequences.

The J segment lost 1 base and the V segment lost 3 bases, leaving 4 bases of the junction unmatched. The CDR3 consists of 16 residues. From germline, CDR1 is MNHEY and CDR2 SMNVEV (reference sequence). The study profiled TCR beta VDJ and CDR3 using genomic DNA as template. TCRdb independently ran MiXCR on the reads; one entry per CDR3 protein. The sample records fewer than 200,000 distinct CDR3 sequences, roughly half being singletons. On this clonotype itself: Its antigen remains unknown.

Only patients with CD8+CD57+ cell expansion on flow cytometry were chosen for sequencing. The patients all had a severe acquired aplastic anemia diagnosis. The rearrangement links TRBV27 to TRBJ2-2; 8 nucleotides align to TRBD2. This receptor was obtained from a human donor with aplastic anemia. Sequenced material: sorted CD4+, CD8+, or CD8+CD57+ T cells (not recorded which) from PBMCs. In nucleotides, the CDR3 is TGTGCCAGCAGTTTTTGGCTAGCGGGGAACACCGGGGAGCTGTTTTTT. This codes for CASSFWLAGNTGELFF.